This record looks at one TCR beta chain sequence and its context. From germline, CDR1 is KGHSH and CDR2 LQKENI. This CDR3 has 13 residues. V dropped 0 bases and J dropped 10 bases, with 11 bases sitting between them. Produced via immunoSEQ multiplex PCR; TCRdb's table is partial and in-frame only. Of around 300,000 clones in the sample, over 75% were seen once. The record originates from a study of shared clonotypes between healthy human individuals. The study enrolled healthy HIV-negative adults without recent acute infections or vaccinations as donors. The rearrangement links TRBV18 to TRBJ2-3, with D possibly being TRBD2 (5 bases). The sequenced material came from memory CD8+ T cells sorted from blood. Subset noted: CD45RO+ cells pooled with CCR7-negative TemRA cells. This TCR derives from a man aged 18-30 years in good health. CDR3 sequence: CASSPPRMEAQYF. The CDR3 nucleotides read TGTGCCAGCTCACCACCGAGAATGGAGGCGCAGTATTTT.